This T cell receptor (beta chain) was sequenced during a study of blood T cell repertoires in COVID-19. TCRdb's table, derived via immunoSEQ multiplex PCR, lists solely in-frame clones and lacks some. The table includes 120,000 to 150,000 clones, 84% detected once. This CDR3 has 13 amino acids. J lost 6 bases, V lost 6 bases, and 5 bases had no gene match. In germline, CDR1 is MNHEY, CDR2 SVGAGI. The material sequenced was PBMCs or T cells enriched from blood (not recorded which). The TCR originated in a woman in her forties or fifties with acute COVID-19. The V call is TRBV6-5, the J call TRBJ1-1, with 9 bases lining up with TRBD1. The CDR3 sequence is CASSRDRAAEAFF. CDR3 DNA: TGTGCCAGCAGCCGGGACAGGGCCGCTGAAGCTTTCTTT.